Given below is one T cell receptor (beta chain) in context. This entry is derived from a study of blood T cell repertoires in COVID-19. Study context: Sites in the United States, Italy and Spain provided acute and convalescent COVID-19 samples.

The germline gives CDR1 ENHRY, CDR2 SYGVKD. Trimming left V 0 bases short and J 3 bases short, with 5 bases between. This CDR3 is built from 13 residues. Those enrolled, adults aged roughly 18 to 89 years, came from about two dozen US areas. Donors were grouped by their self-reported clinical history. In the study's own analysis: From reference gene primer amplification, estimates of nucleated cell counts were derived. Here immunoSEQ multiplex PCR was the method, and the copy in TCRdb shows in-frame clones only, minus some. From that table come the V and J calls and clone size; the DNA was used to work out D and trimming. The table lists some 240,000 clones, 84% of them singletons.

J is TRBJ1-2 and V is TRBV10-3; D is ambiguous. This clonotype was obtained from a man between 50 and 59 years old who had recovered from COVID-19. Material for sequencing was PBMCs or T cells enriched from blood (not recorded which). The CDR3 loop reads CAISESEDYGYTF. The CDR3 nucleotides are TGTGCCATCAGTGAGTCGGAGGACTATGGCTACACCTTC.